The 26 T cell receptor beta chains below all came from one sample that was sequenced in a study of Ad26.COV2.S vaccination and SARS-CoV-2 variants (dated by TCRdb to the early 2020s). The library was produced with the immunoSEQ multiplex PCR assay. TCRdb took over this immuneACCESS table, retaining in-frame rearrangements with V and J assigned. Such tables are incomplete; in checked studies, under half of the missing clones stem from an unresolved V gene, and the remainder is unexplained. The sample has 350,000 to 500,000 clones on record, about nine tenths of them singletons. The ten largest clones add up to approximately 4.3% of the sample. In light of the paper, this sample's treatment or condition label describes: around 19 received Ad26.COV2.S at low or high dose, single or two shots; five or six received placebo; per-sample allocation not given. For vaccine and placebo recipients, the sequenced repertoires came from samples collected on day 63 after the first injection.

Sequencing was performed on peripheral blood, taken in a trial of Ad26.COV2.S vaccine versus placebo. The receptors here all came from a person aged 18-60 years who received the Ad26.COV2.S COVID-19 vaccine or a placebo.

The chain uses TRBV9 and TRBJ2-7; perhaps TRBD2 as D (6 bases). This CDR3 is 16 amino acids long. Deletions cut 0 bases from V and 4 bases from J, with 17 bases between. Germline V gives CDR1 SGDLS, CDR2 YYNGEE. This chain's CDR3 is CASSVGAGGLRYEQYF. DNA of the CDR3: TGTGCCAGCAGCGTAGGGGCCGGGGGTCTTAGATACGAGCAGTACTTC. Full variable domain (rest looked up from reference TRBV9 and TRBJ2-7): DSGVTQTPKHLITATGQRVTLRCSPRSGDLSVYWYQQSLDQGLQFLIQYYNGEERAKGNILERFSAQQFPDLHSELNLSSLELGDSALYFCASSVGAGGLRYEQYFGPGTRLTVT.

The chain couples TRBV28 to TRBJ2-1, with TRBD2 matching 12 bases. The CDR3 contains 16 residues. The V and J ends lost 5 bases and 7 bases, in that order; junction bases with no gene match: 9. Germline CDR1 and CDR2: MDHEN and SYDVKM. Written as DNA, the CDR3 is TGTGCCAGCAGTCTGACTAGCGGGAGTGTGCGGAATGAGCAGTTCTTC. It codes for CASSLTSGSVRNEQFF.

The chain links TRBV3-1 (or the pseudogene TRBV3-2) to TRBJ2-1; perhaps TRBD1 as D (5 bases). Trimming took 4 bases from V and 6 from J, leaving 13 bases between them. Germline CDR1 and CDR2: LGHDT and YNNKEL (reference sequence). The CDR3 totals 14 residues. This CDR3 reads CASSRTGIINEQFF. DNA of the CDR3: TGTGCCAGCAGCCGCACAGGAATTATCAATGAGCAGTTCTTC.

This clone was seen more than once but under ten times. The chain has TRBV19 and TRBJ1-4; TRBD1 might be the D (5 bases). Trimming took off 7 bases at V and 8 bases at J, with 14 bases between the two ends. The CDR3 has 13 residues. The germline V gene encodes CDR1 LNHDA and CDR2 SQIVND (reference sequence). In DNA, the CDR3 is TGTGCCAGTACCCAAGGCAGGGCCGAAAAACTGTTTTTT. As protein: CASTQGRAEKLFF.

This rearrangement joins TRBV14 to TRBJ1-4; no definite D call. Between the trimmed V and J ends, which lost 1 base and 8 bases, there was a span of 14 bases. CDR1 and CDR2 from the germline V gene are SGHDN and FVKESK. The CDR3 length is 15 residues. CDR3 residues: CASSQAPGRNEKLFF. The CDR3 coding sequence is TGTGCCAGCAGCCAAGCTCCGGGAAGGAACGAAAAACTGTTTTTT. The full variable domain, its missing parts supplied by reference TRBV14 and TRBJ1-4, is EAGVTQFPSHSVIEKGQTVTLRCDPISGHDNLYWYRRVMGKEIKFLLHFVKESKQDESGMPNNRFLAERTGGTYSTLKVQPAELEDSGVYFCASSQAPGRNEKLFFGSGTQLSVL.

The chain is built from TRBV5-5 and TRBJ2-7, with D perhaps assigned TRBD1 or TRBD2 (5 bases each). There are 15 residues in the CDR3. From germline, CDR1 is SGHKS and CDR2 YYEKEE (reference sequence). The V and J ends lost 0 bases and 4 bases respectively, with 14 bases between them. The CDR3 is CASSLVPGSKYEQYF. The CDR3 DNA is TGTGCCAGCAGCTTGGTTCCAGGGAGTAAGTACGAGCAGTACTTC.

The rearrangement joins TRBV4-2 to TRBJ2-7; 11 nucleotides align to TRBD1. V was clipped by 5 bases and J by 2 bases; unmatched bases: 8. The CDR3 length is 16 residues. CDR1 is LGHNA and CDR2 is YNFKEQ in the germline V gene. CDR3 DNA: TGTGCCAGCAGCAAAGGACAGGGGGCGGTTGCCTACGAGCAGTACTTC. This sequence encodes CASSKGQGAVAYEQYF.

The V call is TRBV18, the J call TRBJ1-2; D may be TRBD1 (5 bases). CDR1 is KGHSH and CDR2 is LQKENI in the germline V gene. This CDR3 is 14 amino acids long. Trimming stripped 5 bases from V and 4 bases from J, with 14 bases between. CDR3 DNA sequence: TGTGCCAGCTCAGAATCACAGGCCCTCTATGGCTACACCTTC. It codes for CASSESQALYGYTF.

V is TRBV28 and J is TRBJ1-2; D gene ambiguous. Germline V CDR1 and CDR2: MDHEN, SYDVKM. This CDR3 is 12 amino acids long. V lost 3 bases, J lost 6 bases, and 8 bases lay in between. CDR3 nucleotides: TGTGCCAGCAGTTTTTGGGGTAATGGCTACACCTTC. Its protein product is CASSFWGNGYTF.

This clone was observed a single time. In the same sample, other DNA sequences code for this CDR3. The rearrangement uses TRBV24-1 and TRBJ2-5, with no clear D. Germline loops: CDR1 KGHDR, CDR2 SFDVKD. Trimming removed 2 bases from V and 2 bases from J, with 2 bases in between. The CDR3 is 12 residues long. The CDR3 region is CATSDYQETQYF. In DNA form, the CDR3 reads TGTGCCACCAGTGATTATCAAGAGACCCAGTACTTC.

This rearrangement joins TRBV6-6 to TRBJ2-2; D unresolved. The CDR3 runs to 14 residues. The V and J ends lost 0 bases and 2 bases respectively, with 4 bases between them. CDR1 is MNHNY and CDR2 is SVGAGI in the germline V gene (reference sequence). The CDR3 nucleotides are TGTGCCAGCAGTTACTCATTAAACACCGGGGAGCTGTTTTTT. Its translation is CASSYSLNTGELFF.

This clone has just one count. This sequence joins TRBV15 and TRBJ1-3; no reliable D call. The CDR3 runs 16 residues. V gave up 0 bases and J gave up 0 bases, with 9 bases separating them. CDR1 and CDR2 (germline): LNHNV, YYDKDF (reference sequence). The CDR3 sequence is CATSRDTLPSGNTIYF. The DNA for the CDR3 is TGTGCCACCAGCAGAGATACACTCCCCTCTGGAAACACCATATATTTT.

The chain links TRBV6-6 to TRBJ2-5, with 7 nucleotides matching TRBD2. Germline V gene sequence: CDR1 MNHNY, CDR2 SVGAGI (reference sequence). Germline trimming cut 3 bases from V and 9 bases from J; bases unmatched to any gene: 1. The CDR3 totals 11 residues. The DNA of the CDR3 is TGTGCCAGCAGTTATGCGGGGGCCCAGTACTTC. Translated: CASSYAGAQYF.

This clone was counted only a few times. The chain is built from TRBV7-8 and TRBJ1-1; D gene unclear. There are 13 residues in the CDR3. From germline, CDR1 is SGHVS and CDR2 FQNEAQ. Trimming cost V 5 bases and J 0 bases, with 7 bases left between them. CDR3 in amino acids: CASSAQVNTEAFF. CDR3 in DNA: TGTGCCAGCAGCGCGCAAGTGAACACTGAAGCTTTCTTT.

The gene calls are TRBV6-2 or TRBV6-3 and TRBJ2-7; tentatively, D is TRBD1 or TRBD2 (5 bases each). The ends were cut back, 5 bases at V and 5 bases at J, with 10 bases in the middle. Looked up from germline, CDR1 is MNHEY and CDR2 is SVGEGT. The CDR3 covers 12 residues. The CDR3 is CASSRGRDEQYF. In DNA, the CDR3 is TGTGCCAGCAGTCGGGGACGGGACGAGCAGTACTTC.

The chain links TRBV28 to TRBJ1-3, with D unclear. CDR3 length: 13 residues. Trimming removed 9 bases at V and 0 bases at J, with 9 bases between. The V gene's germline CDR1 is MDHEN and CDR2 SYDVKM. The CDR3 nucleotides read TGTGCCAGTACAGATCTCTCTGGAAACACCATATATTTT. Translation: CASTDLSGNTIYF.

Here the CDR3 reads CASSPRGGGSPYNEQFF. CDR3 sequence (DNA): TGTGCCAGCAGCCCCCGAGGGGGGGGGTCCCCCTACAATGAGCAGTTCTTC. V gene TRBV9 combines with J gene TRBJ2-1; a possible D gene is TRBD2 (7 bases). Trimming took 4 bases from V and 2 from J, leaving 19 bases between them. Looked up from germline, CDR1 is SGDLS and CDR2 is YYNGEE. The CDR3 is 17 residues long.

The genes are TRBV21-1 and TRBJ2-1; TRBD2 was called by the table and not checked on the DNA. TRBV21-1 is a pseudogene. The CDR3 length is 14 residues. The CDR3, as DNA: TGTGCCAGCAGCCCTAGCGATCCGGGGGTTGATCAGTTCTTC. Translating gives CASSPSDPGVDQFF.

Details on this clone: Other DNA sequences in this specimen translate into the identical CDR3. The chain recombines TRBV5-1 with TRBJ2-5; D tentatively fits TRBD1 or TRBD2 (5 bases each). The CDR3 is 12 residues long. V dropped 4 bases and J dropped 5 bases, with 9 bases sitting between them. CDR1 SGHRS and CDR2 YFSETQ come from the germline V gene. CDR3 residues: CASSPGRETQYF. DNA for the CDR3: TGCGCCAGCAGCCCGGGGCGGGAGACCCAGTACTTC.

The rearrangement joins TRBV6-2 or TRBV6-3 to TRBJ2-2; weak D call: TRBD2 (5 bases). There are 15 residues in the CDR3. Between the trimmed V and J ends, which lost 6 bases and 2 bases, there was a span of 13 bases. From germline, CDR1 is MNHEY and CDR2 SVGEGT. CDR3 bases: TGTGCCAGCAGATACCGGGGAATAAACACCGGGGAGCTGTTTTTT. Translation: CASRYRGINTGELFF.

With regard to this clone: Its ends do not fully match the called genes, so a read error is possible. This rearrangement joins TRBV9 to TRBJ1-4; D might be TRBD1 (5 bases). This CDR3 region has 17 residues. The germline V gene has CDR1 SGDLS and CDR2 YYNGEE. CDR3 residues: CASSVSLDSPKNGKLFF. In DNA form, the CDR3 reads TGTGCCAGCAGCGTGTCACTCGACAGCCCCAAGAATGGAAAACTGTTTTTT.

Of note for this clone: Other DNA sequences from this sample encode an identical CDR3 as well. This chain's CDR3 is CASSPPGYEQYF. The CDR3 region has the DNA TGTGCCAGCAGCCCCCCGGGCTACGAGCAGTACTTC. The rearrangement joins TRBV11-2 to TRBJ2-7; D is undetermined. V was clipped by 5 bases and J by 3 bases, with 8 bases between them. CDR3 length: 12 amino acids. Germline values: CDR1 SGHAT, CDR2 FQNNGV. Full variable domain (remainder filled in from reference TRBV11-2 and TRBJ2-7): EAGVAQSPRYKIIEKRQSVAFWCNPISGHATLYWYQQILGQGPKLLIQFQNNGVVDDSQLPKDRFSAERLKGVDSTLKIQPAKLEDSAVYLCASSPPGYEQYFGPGTRLTVT.

Notes on this clone: Other nucleotide sequences from this sample produce the same CDR3. The chain carries TRBV10-3 and TRBJ2-5, with 8 bases aligning to TRBD2. Germline V gene lookup returns CDR1 ENHRY and CDR2 SYGVKD. CDR3 length equals 14 residues. The ends lost 4 bases at V and 5 bases at J; junction bases unmatched: 6. The CDR3: CAISATSGGETQYF. The CDR3 DNA follows: TGTGCCATCAGTGCAACCTCGGGGGGGGAGACCCAGTACTTC.

J is TRBJ1-6 and V is TRBV18, with TRBD1 matching over 7 bases. CDR3 length: 14 residues. V shed 3 bases and J 7 bases; nucleotides not matched to a gene: 3. CDR1 is KGHSH, CDR2 LQKENI, per germline. The CDR3 spells CASSPTGENSPLHF. As DNA, the CDR3 is TGTGCCAGCTCACCCACAGGGGAGAATTCACCCCTCCACTTT.

V is TRBV5-1 and J is TRBJ2-1; D is uncertain. The CDR3 runs to 14 residues. The germline V gene has CDR1 SGHRS and CDR2 YFSETQ. Trimming removed 8 bases at V and 0 bases at J, with 12 bases between. CDR3 in amino acids: CASTTESSYNEQFF. The CDR3 nucleotides are TGCGCCAGTACCACTGAAAGCTCCTACAATGAGCAGTTCTTC.

J is TRBJ2-7 and V is TRBV3-1 (or the pseudogene TRBV3-2); perhaps D is TRBD1 or TRBD2 (5 bases each). The germline gives CDR1 LGHDT, CDR2 YNNKEL (reference sequence). The CDR3 is 15 residues long. The V gene lost 0 bases and the J gene lost 2 bases, with 11 bases spanning the gap. In nucleotides, the CDR3 is TGTGCCAGCAGCCAAGATGGGGGTTCCGCCTACGAGCAGTACTTC. Its translation: CASSQDGGSAYEQYF.